This TCR beta chain was profiled in a study of cytomegalovirus exposure and HLA in healthy donors. Study information: When 350 to 500 donors were genotyped, roughly 78% of them were found to fall in the Caucasian-associated ancestry cluster. Findings of the study overall: The later analysis indicated that the majority of CMV-associated TCR beta chains appeared HLA-restricted. Later on, an analysis tied approximately 15,000 TCR beta sequences to HLA alleles at 0.05 false discovery rate.

The CDR3 is made up of 14 amino acids. With 6 bases removed from V and 4 bases from J, the gap between germline ends came to 14 bases. Germline V gives CDR1 SGHTA, CDR2 FQGTGA. A remark on this clone: Its antigen is as yet unknown.

Primers included in the PCR were 60 Vbeta and 13 Jbeta primers. Generated by immunoSEQ multiplex PCR, the TCRdb table keeps only in-frame clones and is missing some. The listing records 150,000 to 200,000 clones. The sample taken for sequencing was PBMCs. This clonotype originated in a man aged 25 to 40 in good health and CMV-seronegative. The V call is TRBV7-3, the J call TRBJ2-3; weak D call: TRBD2 (6 bases). In DNA, the CDR3 is TGTGCCAGCAGTTCCCCCGGGACTTCAGATACGCAGTATTTT. Translating it yields CASSSPGTSDTQYF.